This passage covers 16 T cell receptor beta chains from one sample sequenced in a study of T cells after yellow fever vaccination. Using its own MiXCR run on the 5' RACE reads, TCRdb lists one record per CDR3 protein. The sample includes approximately 550,000 distinct CDR3 sequences, about a fifth of them seen just once. Sample: PBMCs, taken 15 days after the yellow fever booster vaccination. The receptors stem from a man aged 30-40 years who received the YFV17D yellow fever vaccine.

The rearrangement joins TRBV29-1 to TRBJ2-4, with 7 bases that match TRBD2. The CDR3 consists of 15 residues. Trimming at V came to 4 bases and at J to 0 bases, leaving 6 bases not matched to a gene. CDR1 and CDR2 from the germline V gene are SQVTM and ANQGSEA. The DNA of the CDR3 is TGCAGCGTTGGGGGCGGGGGACTAGCCAAAAACATTCAGTACTTC. It specifies CSVGGGGLAKNIQYF.

This chain joins TRBV12-3 or TRBV12-4 and TRBJ1-2, with D possibly being TRBD1 (5 bases). The V end was cut by 2 bases, the J end by 7 bases, with 11 bases between. The CDR3 spans 13 residues. The CDR3 protein is CASSLTQAGGYTF. CDR3 DNA: TGTGCCAGCAGTTTAACACAGGCCGGTGGCTACACCTTC.

The genes are TRBV20-1 and TRBJ2-7; 9 bases fit TRBD2. The germline gives CDR1 DFQATT, CDR2 SNEGSKA (reference sequence). With V trimmed by 3 bases and J by 6 bases, 6 bases remained unmatched. This CDR3 is built from 13 residues. The CDR3 protein is CSASPSGTGEQYF. The CDR3 DNA reads as TGCAGTGCTAGCCCTAGCGGGACGGGCGAGCAGTACTTC.

The J gene is TRBJ1-1, the V gene TRBV6-1, with no clear D. V was cut by 6 bases and J by 4 bases, with 12 bases left in between. The germline gives CDR1 MNHNS, CDR2 SASEGT. This CDR3 contains 13 residues. For the CDR3, the DNA is TGTGCCAGCAGGACAAATCAATTCACTGAAGCTTTCTTT. Its translation: CASRTNQFTEAFF.

This clonotype was counted at least ten times. The V and J genes are TRBV9 and TRBJ1-2, with D unresolved. Germline CDR1 is SGDLS and CDR2 is YYNGEE. This CDR3 has 12 amino acids. The germline V and J ends were trimmed by 3 bases and 7 bases, with 10 bases remaining between them. Here the CDR3 DNA reads TGTGCCAGCAGCGCCCCTAAGGGTGGCTACACCTTC. Translation gives CASSAPKGGYTF. Full variable domain (outside the CDR3, taken from reference TRBV9 and TRBJ1-2): DSGVTQTPKHLITATGQRVTLRCSPRSGDLSVYWYQQSLDQGLQFLIQYYNGEERAKGNILERFSAQQFPDLHSELNLSSLELGDSALYFCASSAPKGGYTFGSGTRLTVV.

This rearrangement joins TRBV28 to TRBJ2-5; D may match TRBD1 or TRBD2 (5 bases each). This CDR3 is 16 amino acids long. Per the germline V gene, CDR1 is MDHEN and CDR2 is SYDVKM. Deletions cut 6 bases from V and 2 bases from J, with 19 bases between. The CDR3, as DNA: TGTGCCAGCAGACCAGGGACCCGGGTCGGGCAAGAGACCCAGTACTTC. This encodes CASRPGTRVGQETQYF.

CDR3 coding DNA: TGTGCCAGCAGCTCGGGAAAGACTAGCGGAATTGAGCAGTTCTTC. Its translation is CASSSGKTSGIEQFF. V is TRBV5-4 and J is TRBJ2-1, with TRBD2 matching 9 bases. There are 15 residues in the CDR3. Germline CDR1 and CDR2: SGHNT and YYREEE (reference sequence). Losses at the gene ends were 3 bases for V and 9 bases for J; bases not matched to a gene: 10.

V usage is TRBV7-2 and J usage is TRBJ2-3, with TRBD1 identical over 8 bases. Germline V gene sequence: CDR1 SGHTA, CDR2 FQGNSA. V lost 5 bases to trimming and J lost 4 bases; unmatched junction nucleotides: 8. The CDR3 has 15 amino acids. DNA for the CDR3: TGTGCCAGCAGCCCTCAACCCAGGGGGCCAGATACGCAGTATTTT. It is translated as CASSPQPRGPDTQYF.

This clonotype was counted a few times. This chain uses TRBV7-6 with TRBJ2-5; 7 bases match TRBD2. The germline CDR1 and CDR2 sequences are SGHVS and FNYEAQ. The CDR3 covers 15 residues. The V gene end was trimmed by 3 bases and the J gene end by 5 bases; junction bases not matched to a gene: 9. The CDR3 sequence is CASSFGTGGDETQYF. The DNA of the CDR3 is TGTGCCAGCAGCTTCGGGACGGGAGGTGATGAGACCCAGTACTTC.

The chain employs TRBV11-2 and TRBJ2-2, with a tentative D call TRBD1 (5 bases). Germline V CDR1 and CDR2: SGHAT, FQNNGV. V shed 6 bases and J shed 6 bases, with 11 bases lying between them. CDR3 length: 13 amino acids. CDR3 loop: CASRQQVSGELFF. CDR3 coding DNA: TGTGCCAGCAGACAACAGGTTTCCGGGGAGCTGTTTTTT.

V and J are TRBV7-2 and TRBJ2-7, with TRBD1 matching over 9 bases. V shed 2 bases and J 13 bases; nucleotides not matched to a gene: 12. CDR1 is SGHTA and CDR2 is FQGNSA in the germline V gene. The CDR3 has 14 residues. The CDR3 bases are TGTGCCAGCAGCTTACAACAGGGGGCTTCGGGCTCCTACTTC. Translating gives CASSLQQGASGSYF.

CDR3 nucleotide sequence: TGTGCCAGCAGGCCCGGGTCTTCGAACACTGAAGCTTTCTTT. Translating gives CASRPGSSNTEAFF. The rearrangement joins TRBV28 to TRBJ1-1; the D is unclear. V lost 6 bases to trimming and J lost 1 base, with 12 bases between them. Germline CDR1 reads MDHEN; CDR2 reads SYDVKM. The CDR3 has 14 residues.

The rearrangement joins TRBV29-1 to TRBJ2-7; D is uncertain. This CDR3 is 13 amino acids long. Germline CDR1 reads SQVTM; CDR2 reads ANQGSEA. Trimming pared 7 bases from V and 6 bases from J, leaving 19 bases between. CDR3 DNA: TGCAGCGCTAAAAACACACGGATCGGCGAGCAGTACTTC. This gives the protein CSAKNTRIGEQYF.

The chain uses TRBV25-1 and TRBJ2-1; no clear D gene. Germline-derived CDR1 and CDR2 are MGHDK and SYGVNS. Deletions cut 1 base from V and 7 bases from J, with 5 bases between. The CDR3 sequence is 12 residues long. Here the CDR3 reads CASSELRNEQFF. The CDR3, as DNA: TGTGCCAGCAGTGAATTAAGGAATGAGCAGTTCTTC.

This clonotype was counted a few times. The J gene is TRBJ2-7, the V gene TRBV10-3, with 8 nucleotides matching TRBD1. This CDR3 is 11 amino acids long. Germline V gene data show CDR1 as ENHRY and CDR2 as SYGVKD. The junction had 1 base not matched to a gene; V was cut back by 7 bases and J by 5 bases. CDR3 amino acids: CAIKTGDEQYF. The DNA for the CDR3 is TGTGCCATCAAGACAGGGGACGAGCAGTACTTC.

The chain joins TRBV12-3 or TRBV12-4 to TRBJ1-5; D may be TRBD1 (6 bases). V lost 6 bases and J 7 bases, leaving 16 bases between the germline ends. This CDR3 spans 14 amino acids. CDR3 nucleotide sequence: TGTGCCAGCAGCCGCGGAGGGGGGCTACAGCCCCAGCATTTT. Translating it yields CASSRGGGLQPQHF.